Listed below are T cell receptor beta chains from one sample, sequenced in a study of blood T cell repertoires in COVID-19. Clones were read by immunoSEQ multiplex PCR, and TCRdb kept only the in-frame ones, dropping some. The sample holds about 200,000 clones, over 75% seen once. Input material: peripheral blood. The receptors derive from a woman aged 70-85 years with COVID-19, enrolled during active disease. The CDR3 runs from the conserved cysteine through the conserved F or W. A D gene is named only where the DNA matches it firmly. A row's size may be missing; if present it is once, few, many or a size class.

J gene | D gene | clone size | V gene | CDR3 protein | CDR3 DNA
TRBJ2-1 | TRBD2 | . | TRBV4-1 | CASSQDSLAGQFF | TGCGCCAGCAGCCAGGATTCACTAGCGGGGCAGTTCTTC
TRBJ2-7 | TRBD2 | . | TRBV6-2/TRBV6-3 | CASSPVAGVSYEQYF | TGTGCCAGCAGCCCGGTGGCGGGAGTTTCCTACGAGCAGTACTTC
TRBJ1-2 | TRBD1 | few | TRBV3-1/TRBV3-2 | CASSQKGAHGYTF | TGTGCCAGCAGCCAAAAGGGGGCGCATGGCTACACCTTC
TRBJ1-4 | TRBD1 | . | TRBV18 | CASSSGQDNEKLFF | TGTGCCAGCTCATCGGGACAGGATAATGAAAAACTGTTTTTT
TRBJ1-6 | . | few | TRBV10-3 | CAISARVDNSPLHF | TGTGCCATCAGTGCCAGGGTTGATAATTCACCCCTCCACTTT
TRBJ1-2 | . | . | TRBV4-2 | CASSQEAVNYGYTF | TGTGCCAGCAGCCAAGAGGCCGTTAACTATGGCTACACCTTC
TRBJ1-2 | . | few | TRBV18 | CASSPDTSYYGYTF | TGTGCCAGCTCACCAGACACCTCATACTATGGCTACACCTTC
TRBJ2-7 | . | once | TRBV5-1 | CASSGPGASYEQYF | TGCGCCAGCAGCGGGCCCGGCGCCTCCTACGAGCAGTACTTC
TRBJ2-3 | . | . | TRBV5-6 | CASSFKGGTDTQYF | TGTGCCAGCAGCTTTAAAGGAGGCACAGATACGCAGTATTTT
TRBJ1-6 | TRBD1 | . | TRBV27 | CASSRQGYNSPLHF | TGTGCCAGCAGCCGACAGGGGTATAATTCACCCCTCCACTTT
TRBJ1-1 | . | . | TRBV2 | CANQIWNTEAFF | TGTGCCAACCAGATTTGGAACACTGAAGCTTTCTTT
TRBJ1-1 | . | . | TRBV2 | CASSAAGMNTEAFF | TGTGCCAGCAGTGCGGCAGGAATGAACACTGAAGCTTTCTTT
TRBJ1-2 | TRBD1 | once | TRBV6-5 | CASRSGGTYGYTF | TGTGCCAGCAGGTCAGGGGGGACGTATGGCTACACCTTC
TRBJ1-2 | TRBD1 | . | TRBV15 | CATSREQGFGYTF | TGTGCCACCAGCAGAGAACAGGGGTTTGGCTACACCTTC
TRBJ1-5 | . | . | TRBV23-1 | CATRPGLVNQPQHF | TGCGCCACCAGACCGGGACTGGTCAATCAGCCCCAGCATTTT
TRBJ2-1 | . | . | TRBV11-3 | CASSSRTDKTHVNEQFF | TGTGCCAGCAGCTCCCGGACGGACAAAACCCATGTAAATGAGCAGTTCTTC
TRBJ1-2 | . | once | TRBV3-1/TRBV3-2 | CASSLGLDYGYTF | TGTGCCAGCAGCCTTGGGCTGGACTATGGCTACACCTTC
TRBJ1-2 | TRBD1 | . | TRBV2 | CASSDDRGRGYTF | TGTGCCAGCAGTGACGACAGGGGGCGAGGCTACACCTTC
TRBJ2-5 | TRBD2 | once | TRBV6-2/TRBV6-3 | CASSYSRGLAGVAETQYF | TGTGCCAGCAGTTACTCGCGGGGACTAGCGGGAGTCGCGGAGACCCAGTACTTC
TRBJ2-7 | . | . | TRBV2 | CASRGRDKSFYEQYF | TGTGCCAGCCGCGGCCGGGACAAGAGTTTCTACGAGCAGTACTTC
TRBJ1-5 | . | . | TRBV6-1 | CASSEQVGSGRQPQHF | TGTGCCAGCAGTGAACAGGTGGGAAGCGGAAGGCAGCCCCAGCATTTT
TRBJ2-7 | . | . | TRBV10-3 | CAISAGQGYEQYF | TGTGCCATCAGTGCCGGTCAGGGTTACGAGCAGTACTTC
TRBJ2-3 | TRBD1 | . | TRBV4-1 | CASSPPWLRQGKGVGDTQYF | TGCGCCAGCAGCCCACCCTGGCTCCGACAGGGAAAGGGGGTAGGAGATACGCAGTATTTT
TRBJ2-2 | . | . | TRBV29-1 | CSVDGRNTGELFF | TGCAGCGTTGATGGGAGGAACACCGGGGAGCTGTTTTTT
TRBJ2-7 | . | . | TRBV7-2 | CASSLRQSYEQYF | TGTGCCAGCAGCTTGCGACAATCCTACGAGCAGTACTTC
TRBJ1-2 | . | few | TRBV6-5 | CASSTSGTPSYGYTF | TGTGCCAGCAGTACCTCCGGGACACCTTCATATGGCTACACCTTC
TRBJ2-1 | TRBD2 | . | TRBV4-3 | CASSQEAIGGGNRNEQFF | TGCGCCAGCAGCCAAGAGGCAATCGGCGGGGGGAATAGAAATGAGCAGTTCTTC
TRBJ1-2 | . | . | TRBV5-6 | CASSKQGSNYGYTF | TGTGCCAGCAGCAAACAGGGTTCTAACTATGGCTACACCTTC
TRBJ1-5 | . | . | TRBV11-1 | CASSWSPNQPQHF | TGTGCCAGCAGCTGGAGTCCCAATCAGCCCCAGCATTTT
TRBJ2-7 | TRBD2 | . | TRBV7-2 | CASSLYTSGSHPYEQYF | TGTGCCAGCAGCTTATATACTAGCGGGAGCCACCCCTACGAGCAGTACTTC
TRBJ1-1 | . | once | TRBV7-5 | CARSLAGSRFEAFF | TGTGCCAGAAGCTTAGCAGGGTCGCGTTTTGAAGCTTTCTTT